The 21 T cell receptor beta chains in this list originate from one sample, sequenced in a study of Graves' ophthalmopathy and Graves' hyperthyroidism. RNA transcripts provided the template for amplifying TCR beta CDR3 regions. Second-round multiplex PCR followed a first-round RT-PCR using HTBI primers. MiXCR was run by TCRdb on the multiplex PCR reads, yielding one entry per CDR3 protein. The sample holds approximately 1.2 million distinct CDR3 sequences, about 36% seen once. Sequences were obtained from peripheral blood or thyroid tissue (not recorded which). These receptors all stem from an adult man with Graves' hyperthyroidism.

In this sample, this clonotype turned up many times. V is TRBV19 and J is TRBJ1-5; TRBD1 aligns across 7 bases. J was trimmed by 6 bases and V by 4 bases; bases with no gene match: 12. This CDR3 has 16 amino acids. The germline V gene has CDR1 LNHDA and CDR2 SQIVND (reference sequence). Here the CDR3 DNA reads TGTGCCAGTAGTACCCGGGGACAGCTTAGCGGTCAGCCCCAGCATTTT. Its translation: CASSTRGQLSGQPQHF. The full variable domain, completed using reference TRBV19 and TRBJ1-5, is DGGITQSPKYLFRKEGQNVTLSCEQNLNHDAMYWYRQDPGQGLRLIYYSQIVNDFQKGDIAEGYSVSREKKESFPLTVTSAQKNPTAFYLCASSTRGQLSGQPQHFGDGTRLSIL.

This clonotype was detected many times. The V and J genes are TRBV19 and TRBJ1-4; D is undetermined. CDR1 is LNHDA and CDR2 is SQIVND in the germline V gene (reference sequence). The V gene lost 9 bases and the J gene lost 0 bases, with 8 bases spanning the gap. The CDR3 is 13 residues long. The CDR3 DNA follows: TGTGCCAGGGGCCAGGCAACTAATGAAAAACTGTTTTTT. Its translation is CARGQATNEKLFF.

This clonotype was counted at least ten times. CDR3 sequence reads: CASSLVPATNEKLFF. Here the CDR3 DNA reads TGTGCCAGCAGCTTAGTCCCAGCAACTAATGAAAAACTGTTTTTT. The genes are TRBV7-2 and TRBJ1-4; D call uncertain. Per the germline V gene, CDR1 is SGHTA and CDR2 is FQGNSA. The CDR3 totals 15 residues. The ends were cut back, 1 base at V and 0 bases at J, with 6 bases in the middle.

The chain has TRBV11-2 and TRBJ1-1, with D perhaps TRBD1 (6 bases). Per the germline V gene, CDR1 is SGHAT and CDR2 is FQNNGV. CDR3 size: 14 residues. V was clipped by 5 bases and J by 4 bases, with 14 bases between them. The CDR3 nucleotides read TGTGCCAGCAGCGTACGACAGGAGGGCACTGAAGCTTTCTTT. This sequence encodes CASSVRQEGTEAFF.

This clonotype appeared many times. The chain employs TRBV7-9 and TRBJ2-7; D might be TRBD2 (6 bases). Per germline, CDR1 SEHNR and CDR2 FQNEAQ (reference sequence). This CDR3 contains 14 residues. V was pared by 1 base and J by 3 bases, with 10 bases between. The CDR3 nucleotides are TGTGCCAGCAGCTTAGAAGGCGGGATCTACGAGCAGTACTTC. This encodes CASSLEGGIYEQYF. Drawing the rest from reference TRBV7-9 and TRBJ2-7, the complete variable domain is DTGVSQNPRHKITKRGQNVTFRCDPISEHNRLYWYRQTLGQGPEFLTYFQNEAQLEKSRLLSDRFSAERPKGSFSTLEIQRTEQGDSAMYLCASSLEGGIYEQYFGPGTRLTVT.

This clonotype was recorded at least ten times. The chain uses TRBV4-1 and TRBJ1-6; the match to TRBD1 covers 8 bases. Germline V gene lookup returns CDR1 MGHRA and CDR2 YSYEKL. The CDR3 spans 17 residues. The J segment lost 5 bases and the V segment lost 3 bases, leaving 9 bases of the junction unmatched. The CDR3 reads CASSQDLRGHDNSPLHF. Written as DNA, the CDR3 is TGCGCCAGCAGCCAGGACCTCAGGGGGCATGATAATTCACCCCTCCACTTT.

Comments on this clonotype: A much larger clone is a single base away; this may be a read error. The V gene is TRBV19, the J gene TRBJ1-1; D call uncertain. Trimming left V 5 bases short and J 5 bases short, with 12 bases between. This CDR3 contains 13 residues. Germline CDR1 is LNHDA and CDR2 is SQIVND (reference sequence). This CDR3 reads CASSPTVGTEAFF. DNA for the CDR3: TGTGCCAGTAGTCCAACGGTGGGTACTGAAGCTTTCTTT.

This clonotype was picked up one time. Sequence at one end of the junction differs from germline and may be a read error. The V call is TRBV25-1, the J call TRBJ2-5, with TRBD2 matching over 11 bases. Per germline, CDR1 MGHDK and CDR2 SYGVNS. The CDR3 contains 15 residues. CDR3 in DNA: TGTGCCAGCAGTGAATCTAGCGGGAGGCAAGAGGCCCAGTACTTC. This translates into CASSESSGRQEAQYF.

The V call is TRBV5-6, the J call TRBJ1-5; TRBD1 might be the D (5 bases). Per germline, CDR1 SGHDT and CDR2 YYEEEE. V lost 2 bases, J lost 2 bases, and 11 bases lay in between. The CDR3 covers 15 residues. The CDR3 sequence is CASSLSGDGNQPQHF. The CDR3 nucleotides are TGTGCCAGCAGCTTATCGGGGGATGGCAATCAGCCCCAGCATTTT.

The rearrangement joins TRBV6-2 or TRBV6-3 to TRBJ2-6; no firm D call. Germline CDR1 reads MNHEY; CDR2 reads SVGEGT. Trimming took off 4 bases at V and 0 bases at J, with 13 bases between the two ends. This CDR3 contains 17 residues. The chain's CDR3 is CASSSKSWGSGANVLTF. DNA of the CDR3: TGTGCCAGCAGTTCAAAAAGTTGGGGCTCTGGGGCCAACGTCCTGACTTTC.

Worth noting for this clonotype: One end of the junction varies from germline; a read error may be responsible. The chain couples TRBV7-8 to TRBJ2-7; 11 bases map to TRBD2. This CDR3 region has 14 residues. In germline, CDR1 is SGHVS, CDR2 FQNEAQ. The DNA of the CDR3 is TGTGCCGGCAGCCCTAGCGGGGGGCCCTACGAGCAGTACTTC. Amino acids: CAGSPSGGPYEQYF.

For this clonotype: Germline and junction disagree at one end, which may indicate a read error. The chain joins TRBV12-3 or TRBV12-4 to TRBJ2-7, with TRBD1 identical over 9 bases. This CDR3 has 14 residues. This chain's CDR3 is CASSPGDRAYEPYF. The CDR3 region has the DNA TGTGCCAGCAGTCCCGGGGACAGGGCCTACGAGCCGTACTTC.

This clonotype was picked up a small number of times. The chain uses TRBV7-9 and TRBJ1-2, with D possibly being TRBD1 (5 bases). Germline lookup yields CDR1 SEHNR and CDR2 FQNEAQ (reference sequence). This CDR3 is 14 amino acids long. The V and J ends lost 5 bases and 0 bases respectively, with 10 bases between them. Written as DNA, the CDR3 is TGTGCCAGCAGCCGACAGCCTACTAACTATGGCTACACCTTC. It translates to CASSRQPTNYGYTF.

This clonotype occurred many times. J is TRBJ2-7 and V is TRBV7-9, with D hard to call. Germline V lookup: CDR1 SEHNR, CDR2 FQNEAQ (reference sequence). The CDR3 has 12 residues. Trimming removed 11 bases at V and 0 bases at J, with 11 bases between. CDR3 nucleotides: TGTGCCCTGGCGGAAAACTCCTACGAGCAGTACTTC. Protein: CALAENSYEQYF.

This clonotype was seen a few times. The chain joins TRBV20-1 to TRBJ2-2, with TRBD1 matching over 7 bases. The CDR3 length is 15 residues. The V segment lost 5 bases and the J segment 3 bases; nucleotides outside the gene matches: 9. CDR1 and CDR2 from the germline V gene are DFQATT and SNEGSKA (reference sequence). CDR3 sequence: CSALHDRDDTGELFF. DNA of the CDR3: TGCAGTGCTCTCCACGACAGGGACGACACCGGGGAGCTGTTTTTT.

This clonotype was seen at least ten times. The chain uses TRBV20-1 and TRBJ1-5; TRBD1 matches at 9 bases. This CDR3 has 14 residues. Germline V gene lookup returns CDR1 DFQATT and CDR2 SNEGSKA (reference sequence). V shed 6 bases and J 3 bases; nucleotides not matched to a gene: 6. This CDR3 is CSARDRVYNQPQHF. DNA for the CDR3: TGCAGTGCCAGGGACAGGGTATACAATCAGCCCCAGCATTTT.

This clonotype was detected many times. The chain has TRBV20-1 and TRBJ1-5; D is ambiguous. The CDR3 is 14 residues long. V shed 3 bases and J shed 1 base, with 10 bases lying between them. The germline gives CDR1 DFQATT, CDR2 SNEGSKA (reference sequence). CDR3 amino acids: CSASWEASNQPQHF. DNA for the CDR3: TGCAGTGCTAGTTGGGAGGCGAGCAATCAGCCCCAGCATTTT.

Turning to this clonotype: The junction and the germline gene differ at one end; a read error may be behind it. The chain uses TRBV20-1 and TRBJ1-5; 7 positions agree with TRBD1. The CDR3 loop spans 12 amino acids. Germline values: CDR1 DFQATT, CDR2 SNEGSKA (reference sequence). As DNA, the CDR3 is TGCAGTGCTAGTGAGGGGACAGAGCCACAGCATTTT. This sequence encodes CSASEGTEPQHF.

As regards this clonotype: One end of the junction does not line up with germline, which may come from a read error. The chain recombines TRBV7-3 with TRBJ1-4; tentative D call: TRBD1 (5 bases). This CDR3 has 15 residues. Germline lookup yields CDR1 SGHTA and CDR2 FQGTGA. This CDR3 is CASTSIGGGDEKLFF. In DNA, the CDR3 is TGCGCCAGCACCTCGATCGGGGGGGGAGATGAAAAACTGTTTTTT.

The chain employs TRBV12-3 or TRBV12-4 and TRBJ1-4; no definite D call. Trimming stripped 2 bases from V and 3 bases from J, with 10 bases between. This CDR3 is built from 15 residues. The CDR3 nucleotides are TGTGCCAGCAGTTTACGCCCAGGTGCTAATGAAAAACTGTTTTTT. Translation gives CASSLRPGANEKLFF.

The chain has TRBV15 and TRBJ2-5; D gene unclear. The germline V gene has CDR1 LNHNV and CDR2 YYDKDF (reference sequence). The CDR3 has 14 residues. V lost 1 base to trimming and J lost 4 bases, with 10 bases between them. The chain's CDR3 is CATSRGKGPETQYF. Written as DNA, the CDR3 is TGTGCCACCAGCAGAGGAAAAGGTCCAGAGACCCAGTACTTC. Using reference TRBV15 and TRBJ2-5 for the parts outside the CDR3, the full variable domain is DAMVIQNPRYQVTQFGKPVTLSCSQTLNHNVMYWYQQKSSQAPKLLFHYYDKDFNNEADTPDNFQSRRPNTSFCFLDIRSPGLGDTAMYLCATSRGKGPETQYFGPGTRLLVL.